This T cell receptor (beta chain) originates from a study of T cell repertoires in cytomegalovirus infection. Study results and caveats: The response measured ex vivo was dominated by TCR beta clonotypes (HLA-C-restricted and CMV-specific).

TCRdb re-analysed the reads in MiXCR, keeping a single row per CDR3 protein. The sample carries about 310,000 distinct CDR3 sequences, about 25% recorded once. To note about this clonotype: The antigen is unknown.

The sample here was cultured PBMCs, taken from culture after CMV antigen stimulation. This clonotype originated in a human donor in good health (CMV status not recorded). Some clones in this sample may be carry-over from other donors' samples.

The CDR3 bases are TGCGCCAGCAGATCCGAAGGGACGAACACTGAAGCTTTCTTT. This gives the protein CASRSEGTNTEAFF. The rearrangement uses TRBV5-1 and TRBJ1-1; D is perhaps TRBD1 (5 bases). The germline gives CDR1 SGHRS, CDR2 YFSETQ. The CDR3 is made up of 14 amino acids. Trimming cost V 5 bases and J 1 base, with 12 bases left between them.